This paragraph covers one TCR beta chain sequence. Its specificity is unknown. These data originate in a study of graft-versus-host responses after intestinal transplantation. Overall study results and limits: Present in recipient marrow, GvH clones included some that appeared first in ileum or blood.

CDR1 is MGHRA, CDR2 YSYEKL, per germline. The V and J ends lost 0 bases and 0 bases respectively, with 6 bases between them. The CDR3 consists of 16 residues. TCRdb keeps only in-frame clones here, not all; method: immunoSEQ multiplex PCR. This sample yields about 70,000 clones, of which 90% are seen a single time; about 4.2% belongs to the top ten. The TCR was taken from a human donor who was the organ donor for an intestinal transplant. The source material was unstimulated CD8+ T cells sorted from spleen or lymph node cells, sampled before transplant. This chain links TRBV4-1 with TRBJ1-6; D gene unclear. CDR3 residues: CASSQDQRSYNSPLHF. In nucleotides, the CDR3 is TGCGCCAGCAGCCAAGACCAGCGCTCCTATAATTCACCCCTCCACTTT.